The next 10 T cell receptor beta chains were all read from a single sample in a study of blood T cell repertoires in COVID-19. Clones were sequenced by immunoSEQ multiplex PCR, and TCRdb holds only the in-frame ones, with some missing. Among approximately 270,000 clones, over 75% were seen once, and the ten largest hold approximately 11%. The sequencing input was peripheral blood. Every receptor here comes from a woman in her 70s with acute or convalescent COVID-19.

This clone was seen a single time. J is TRBJ1-3 and V is TRBV6-1, with D unclear. Trimming left V 2 bases short and J 0 bases short, with 8 bases between. Germline V gene data show CDR1 as MNHNS and CDR2 as SASEGT. The CDR3 is 15 residues long. In DNA, the CDR3 is TGTGCCAGCAGTGAATCCCCGTACTCTGGAAACACCATATATTTT. Protein sequence: CASSESPYSGNTIYF.

A note on this clone: This sample includes further DNA sequences coding for the same CDR3. The rearrangement links TRBV5-8 to TRBJ1-5; possibly TRBD1 for D (5 bases). The CDR3 sequence is 13 residues long. Germline CDR1 SGHTS, CDR2 YDEGEE. V was pared by 0 bases and J by 4 bases, with 5 bases between. The CDR3 protein is CASSLAGNQPQHF. The CDR3 DNA reads TGTGCCAGCAGCTTGGCAGGGAATCAGCCCCAGCATTTT.

This clone was seen a handful of times. J is TRBJ2-2 and V is TRBV3-1 (or the pseudogene TRBV3-2); 13 bases agree with TRBD2. CDR3 size: 16 residues. The trim removed 4 bases at V and 6 bases at J, leaving 5 bases unmatched. Germline assignment: CDR1 LGHDT and CDR2 YNNKEL (reference sequence). In DNA form, the CDR3 reads TGTGCCAGCAGCCTAGCGGGACTAGCGGGATCCGGGGAGCTGTTTTTT. Residues: CASSLAGLAGSGELFF.

This rearrangement joins TRBV5-1 to TRBJ2-6, with 9 bases fitting TRBD1. CDR3 size: 17 residues. CDR1 and CDR2 from the germline V gene are SGHRS and YFSETQ. V was pared by 3 bases and J by 2 bases, with 6 bases of the junction left unmatched. The CDR3 is CASSSTGGGTGANVLTF. In nucleotides, the CDR3 is TGCGCCAGCAGCTCCACAGGGGGCGGCACTGGGGCCAACGTCCTGACTTTC.

The chain couples TRBV19 to TRBJ1-6, with D possibly matching TRBD1 (5 bases). V gave up 4 bases and J gave up 8 bases, with 15 bases separating them. CDR1 is LNHDA, CDR2 SQIVND, per germline (reference sequence). The CDR3 totals 15 residues. For the CDR3, the DNA is TGTGCCAGTAGTACCCTTAGGACACGGGATTCACCCCTCCACTTT. This codes for CASSTLRTRDSPLHF.

The chain carries TRBV11-2 and TRBJ1-2, with unresolved D. Germline V gene lookup returns CDR1 SGHAT and CDR2 FQNNGV. This CDR3 contains 13 residues. V lost 6 bases, J lost 6 bases, and 14 bases lay in between. The DNA for the CDR3 is TGTGCCAGCAGAGTGACCCCGGGAGATGGCTACACCTTC. This translates into CASRVTPGDGYTF.

The chain links TRBV4-2 to TRBJ2-3, with 8 bases matching TRBD1. V shed 4 bases and J 4 bases; nucleotides not matched to a gene: 1. The germline CDR1 and CDR2 sequences are LGHNA and YNFKEQ. The CDR3 has 13 amino acids. The CDR3 reads CASSRTGSDTQYF. The DNA for the CDR3 is TGTGCCAGCAGCCGGACAGGGTCAGATACGCAGTATTTT.

The rearrangement links TRBV24-1 to TRBJ1-1, with no clear D. The V end lost 4 bases, the J end lost 2 bases, and 7 bases lay between the germline ends. CDR1 and CDR2 from the germline V gene are KGHDR and SFDVKD. This CDR3 is built from 13 residues. The CDR3, as DNA: TGTGCCACCAGTGACTCAGGAAACACTGAAGCTTTCTTT. Encoded protein: CATSDSGNTEAFF.

This chain joins TRBV5-8 and TRBJ1-1, with 8 bases identical to TRBD1. V shed 3 bases and J 5 bases; nucleotides not matched to a gene: 6. The CDR3 consists of 14 residues. Germline V gene lookup returns CDR1 SGHTS and CDR2 YDEGEE. The CDR3 DNA follows: TGTGCCAGCAGCTCCGGACAGGGACGAACTGAAGCTTTCTTT. Protein: CASSSGQGRTEAFF.

The V and J genes are TRBV10-2 and TRBJ1-1; D is undetermined. Germline V gives CDR1 WSHSY, CDR2 SAAADI. V dropped 3 bases and J dropped 4 bases, with 15 bases sitting between them. This CDR3 is built from 15 residues. This chain's CDR3 is CASSEYVTSRTEAFF. The CDR3 nucleotides are TGCGCCAGCAGTGAATACGTCACGAGCCGCACTGAAGCTTTCTTT.